This T cell receptor (beta chain) comes out of a study of low-dose radiotherapy and immunotherapy resistance in tumors (dated by TCRdb to the early 2020s). About the full investigation: Cohort 1 received 0.5 Gy per fraction every 2 weeks, with a prescribed total PTV dose of 6.5 Gy. In Cohort 2, 1 Gy per fraction was delivered every two weeks, for a total of 13 Gy over 26 weeks. Patients were given nivolumab as a 240 mg flat dose every two weeks and ipilimumab at 1 mg/kg every six weeks, with both drugs delivered intravenously. Cyclophosphamide 200 mg/m2 was given intravenously every two weeks, one day before each radiation and immunotherapy administration. Patients took aspirin 300 mg orally once daily for four cycles, starting on cycle 1 day 1. Superscript III and a set of TRAV- and TRBV-specific primers were used to synthesize first-strand cDNA, so that both TCRalpha and TCRbeta chains were covered. No randomization into treatment groups was done for the people taking part in the trial. Eight patients were included in the translational analysis: three from the first dose cohort and the first five from the second dose cohort.

The sample's time point label is to be understood as: after trial treatment. The label giving this sample's treatment or condition can be read as: LDRT plus nivolumab, ipilimumab, low-dose cyclophosphamide and aspirin (RACIN trial). The donors took part in RACIN, a single-arm, phase I, dose-escalation trial that combined nivolumab, ipilimumab, aspirin, low-dose cyclophosphamide and low-dose radiotherapy. Patients with advanced, TIL-negative solid tumors were considered eligible. For sequencing, an Illumina HiSeq 2500 was employed. TCRs were amplified with Phusion for around 19 PCR cycles, with a constant-region primer paired with the adapter attached to the V primers. The isolated mRNA was amplified using the MessageAmp II aRNA Amplification Kit, with in vitro transcription performed for about 16 hours at 37 degrees C. The Dynabeads mRNA DIRECT Purification Kit was used to isolate the mRNA for TCR sequencing. Indexed Illumina adapters were added in a second Phusion PCR of around 27 cycles, and the PCR products were purified with AMPure XP beads. The paper's data handling went like this. Custom Perl scripts were used to pool TCR sequences that encoded the same protein, to remove out-of-frame sequences, and to calculate the abundance of each clonotype. TCR sequences supported by only a single read were excluded from analysis. Repertoire metrics included Shannon entropy, Gini index, clonality, richness, and frequency of TCRs shared between repertoires. The public sequencing data were trimmed at Q25 with fastp and processed into clonotypes with MiXCR by TCRdb, which kept only in-frame beta chains. Under each unique CDR3 protein, matching rows form one entry showing the most common genes and DNA. The V and J calls shown here were made by TCRdb, not taken from the authors' results. Recorded for this sample are roughly 50,000 distinct CDR3 sequences; around 34% of them occurred a single time. 7.5% to 9.5% of the sample comes from the top ten.

Concerning this clonotype itself: Its recognized antigen is unknown. The record has no base qualities; no much larger clone is one base away.

Material: PBMCs, obtained after low-dose radiotherapy plus immunotherapy. This clonotype was obtained from a male donor with rectosigmoid adenocarcinoma.

CDR3 protein: CASTSFGDRSYYEQYF. Read as DNA, the sequence is TGTGCCAGCACCTCTTTCGGGGACAGGTCATACTACGAGCAGTACTTC. The chain is made from TRBV28 and TRBJ2-7, and 8 bases in between align with TRBD1. From the cysteine through the phenylalanine, the CDR3 covers 16 amino acids. Here the CDR3 DNA is all that survives: 48 bases in frame from base 1. Trimming takes 7 bases off V and 3 bases off J; junction bases not matched to a gene: 14. CDR1 is given as MDHEN and CDR2 as SYDVKM, both from the germline V gene.